This TCR beta chain appears in the sequencing data of a study of T cells in Graves' hyperthyroidism and ophthalmopathy. Whole-study results and caveats: Most thyroid clonotypes expanded above 0.001 were also detected in blood.

What was amplified from RNA transcripts were TCR beta CDR3 regions. The TCR CDR3 first-round RT-PCR relied on the HTBI primer set. MiXCR, applied by TCRdb to the multiplex PCR reads, yields one record per CDR3 protein. Of around 540,000 distinct CDR3 sequences in the sample, around 15% are singletons; the top ten hold about 31%. A note on this clonotype: Its antigen remains unknown.

The CDR3 sequence is 15 residues long. The V end lost 2 bases, the J end lost 3 bases, and 14 bases lay between the germline ends. From germline, CDR1 is MDHEN and CDR2 SYDVKM. This receptor was obtained from a woman aged 30 to 39 with Graves' ophthalmopathy. This rearrangement joins TRBV28 to TRBJ2-7; D may be TRBD1 or TRBD2 (5 bases each). The sample taken for sequencing was blood. The CDR3 nucleotides are TGTGCCAGCAGTTTAGCTGGGGACGGCCTCTACGAGCAGTACTTC. Translating it yields CASSLAGDGLYEQYF.